The 19 T cell receptor beta chains below were found in one sample sequenced in a study of CD8 T cells in ankylosing spondylitis. Study observations and caveats: A motif of seven or eight highly homologous TCR beta variants was seen as apparently characteristic of ankylosing spondylitis blood.

Antigens of these TCRs are unknown. Via MiXCR, TCRdb re-called the 5' RACE reads, giving one row per CDR3 protein. The sample consists of a few hundred thousand distinct CDR3 sequences, around 8% of them appearing once. Sequencing was performed on blood, either unsorted or a sorted T cell fraction (not recorded which). The receptor set was obtained from a male donor with ankylosing spondylitis.

J is TRBJ2-7 and V is TRBV27; D is perhaps TRBD2 (5 bases). Trimming left V 5 bases short and J 2 bases short, with 16 bases between. Germline loops: CDR1 MNHEY, CDR2 SMNVEV (reference sequence). The length of the CDR3 is 15 residues. In DNA, the CDR3 is TGTGCCAGCAGTCTATTGATCGGGGAGACCTACGAGCAGTACTTC. It translates to CASSLLIGETYEQYF.

In this sample, this clonotype turned up a few times. The J gene is TRBJ2-1, the V gene TRBV10-3; 9 nucleotides match TRBD2. Trimming cost V 4 bases and J 9 bases; bases outside gene matches: 13. There are 16 residues in the CDR3. In germline, CDR1 is ENHRY, CDR2 SYGVKD. CDR3 coding DNA: TGTGCCATCAGTGCGGGTTTGGCTAGCGGGATGATTGAGCAGTTCTTC. This encodes CAISAGLASGMIEQFF.

J is TRBJ1-4 and V is TRBV4-1; 8 bases align to TRBD1. This CDR3 has 15 residues. Germline-derived CDR1 and CDR2 are MGHRA and YSYEKL. V shed 4 bases, J shed 8 bases, and the junction held 9 bases outside the gene matches. Written as DNA, the CDR3 is TGCGCCAGCAGCCTCCACAGGGGGTTTGAAGAAAAACTGTTTTTT. Protein product: CASSLHRGFEEKLFF.

The chain recombines TRBV7-9 with TRBJ2-5; D is uncertain. Deletions cut 3 bases from V and 5 bases from J, with 13 bases between. The CDR3 sequence is 14 residues long. CDR1 is SEHNR and CDR2 is FQNEAQ in the germline V gene (reference sequence). CDR3 loop: CASSFSSSRETQYF. For the CDR3, the DNA is TGTGCCAGCAGCTTTTCTTCCAGTAGGGAGACCCAGTACTTC. The complete variable domain, with remaining parts taken from reference TRBV7-9 and TRBJ2-5, reads DTGVSQNPRHKITKRGQNVTFRCDPISEHNRLYWYRQTLGQGPEFLTYFQNEAQLEKSRLLSDRFSAERPKGSFSTLEIQRTEQGDSAMYLCASSFSSSRETQYFGPGTRLLVL.

The rearrangement joins TRBV5-1 to TRBJ2-6, with a weak D call TRBD1 (6 bases). This CDR3 has 18 amino acids. The germline V and J ends were trimmed by 3 bases and 0 bases, with 16 bases remaining between them. Germline-derived CDR1 and CDR2 are SGHRS and YFSETQ. The CDR3 sequence is CASSSVRDISSGANVLTF. The DNA of the CDR3 is TGCGCCAGCAGCTCAGTCCGGGACATAAGCTCTGGGGCCAACGTCCTGACTTTC.

V and J are TRBV5-6 and TRBJ2-7, with D maybe TRBD1 (7 bases). V was pared by 4 bases and J by 5 bases, with 13 bases between. Germline values: CDR1 SGHDT, CDR2 YYEEEE. The CDR3 loop spans 13 amino acids. CDR3 sequence: CASSQGGLNEQYF. DNA for the CDR3: TGTGCCAGCAGCCAGGGGGGTCTCAACGAGCAGTACTTC.

This sequence joins TRBV20-1 and TRBJ2-4; D tentatively reads TRBD1 or TRBD2 (5 bases each). V was cut by 6 bases and J by 5 bases, with 14 bases left in between. CDR1 and CDR2 from the germline V gene are DFQATT and SNEGSKA (reference sequence). The length of the CDR3 is 13 residues. CDR3 sequence reads: CSAYRGTQNIQYF. The CDR3, as DNA: TGCAGTGCCTACCGGGGCACCCAAAACATTCAGTACTTC.

The rearrangement uses TRBV29-1 and TRBJ2-7; maybe TRBD1 (5 bases). CDR3 size: 12 residues. The germline gives CDR1 SQVTM, CDR2 ANQGSEA. Trimming stripped 5 bases from V and 3 bases from J, with 11 bases between. The CDR3 reads CSVSGDSYEQYF. CDR3 sequence (DNA): TGCAGCGTTTCCGGAGACAGCTACGAGCAGTACTTC.

This clonotype was counted a few times. The chain combines TRBV28 with TRBJ2-7; a possible D gene is TRBD2 (6 bases). CDR3 length: 12 residues. Germline loops: CDR1 MDHEN, CDR2 SYDVKM. Trimming cost V 8 bases and J 0 bases, with 8 bases left between them. The CDR3 DNA reads TGTGCCAGCGGGACTTTCTCCTACGAGCAGTACTTC. Protein product: CASGTFSYEQYF.

This chain connects TRBV29-1 to TRBJ2-5; D not resolved. Trimming pared 4 bases from V and 4 bases from J, leaving 10 bases between. Germline CDR1 reads SQVTM; CDR2 reads ANQGSEA. The CDR3 extends over 12 amino acids. The CDR3: CSVGHGPETQYF. CDR3 DNA: TGCAGCGTTGGACATGGGCCAGAGACCCAGTACTTC.

Ten or more counts support this clonotype. The V gene is TRBV5-6, the J gene TRBJ1-2; the D is unclear. CDR1 is SGHDT and CDR2 is YYEEEE in the germline V gene. The V and J ends lost 4 bases and 2 bases respectively, with 15 bases between them. The CDR3 contains 15 residues. CDR3: CASSQDYYRNYGYTF. The CDR3 bases are TGTGCCAGCAGCCAAGATTACTACAGAAACTATGGCTACACCTTC.

The V call is TRBV28, the J call TRBJ1-5; the D is unclear. Germline V gene data show CDR1 as MDHEN and CDR2 as SYDVKM. The V end lost 5 bases, the J end lost 6 bases, and 11 bases lay between the germline ends. The CDR3 consists of 13 residues. Here the CDR3 reads CASSDTSRQPQHF. DNA of the CDR3: TGTGCCAGCAGTGATACAAGCCGTCAGCCCCAGCATTTT.

The sample holds a few counts of this clonotype. The genes are TRBV19 and TRBJ2-3; D is ambiguous. The germline gives CDR1 LNHDA, CDR2 SQIVND (reference sequence). The ends were cut back, 1 base at V and 0 bases at J, with 5 bases in the middle. CDR3 length equals 14 residues. The CDR3 nucleotides are TGTGCCAGTAGTATAGTGGGCAGCACAGATACGCAGTATTTT. This codes for CASSIVGSTDTQYF.

This clonotype was observed a few times. Here the CDR3 DNA reads TGCGCCAGCAGCTTTCCGGGAGGGCAGTTCTTC. This encodes CASSFPGGQFF. The chain carries TRBV5-1 and TRBJ2-1; TRBD2 matches 7 bases. The CDR3 is made up of 11 amino acids. The germline V gene encodes CDR1 SGHRS and CDR2 YFSETQ. The V gene end was trimmed by 2 bases and the J gene end by 12 bases; junction bases not matched to a gene: 2.

The J gene is TRBJ2-1, the V gene TRBV11-3; 9 nucleotides align to TRBD2. Germline V gives CDR1 SGHNT, CDR2 YENEEA. J was trimmed by 8 bases and V by 1 base; bases with no gene match: 6. CDR3 length equals 15 residues. CDR3 DNA: TGTGCCAGCAGCTTAGGGATAGCGGGAGACTATGAGCAGTTCTTC. It yields the protein CASSLGIAGDYEQFF.

This clonotype has more than one count but fewer than ten. V and J are TRBV11-3 and TRBJ2-1; no clear D gene. The CDR3 extends over 13 amino acids. V was clipped by 4 bases and J by 11 bases, with 15 bases between them. The germline V gene has CDR1 SGHNT and CDR2 YENEEA. The CDR3: CASSSGISSQQFF. In nucleotides, the CDR3 is TGTGCCAGCAGCTCCGGCATCTCTAGTCAGCAGTTCTTC.

The CDR3 region is CASRSRLPPYGYTF. As DNA, the CDR3 is TGTGCCAGCAGATCCAGGCTCCCTCCCTATGGCTACACCTTC. The chain uses TRBV6-1 and TRBJ1-2, with D unresolved. Trimming took off 6 bases at V and 4 bases at J, with 15 bases between the two ends. The CDR3 extends over 14 amino acids. Germline V gene sequence: CDR1 MNHNS, CDR2 SASEGT.

In this sample, this clonotype turned up a few times. The chain carries TRBV29-1 and TRBJ1-1; 8 positions match TRBD1. Germline trimming cut 5 bases from V and 4 bases from J; bases unmatched to any gene: 0. This CDR3 has 11 residues. CDR1 SQVTM and CDR2 ANQGSEA come from the germline V gene. This CDR3 reads CSVTGGTEAFF. The CDR3 coding sequence is TGCAGCGTTACAGGGGGCACTGAAGCTTTCTTT.

J is TRBJ2-1 and V is TRBV6-1; 8 nucleotides line up with TRBD1. The germline V gene encodes CDR1 MNHNS and CDR2 SASEGT. The CDR3 consists of 14 residues. Trimming took 4 bases from V and 8 from J; bases not matched to a gene: 7. This CDR3 reads CASSVDRDDDEQFF. CDR3 nucleotide sequence: TGTGCCAGCAGTGTGGACAGGGACGACGATGAGCAGTTCTTC.